This T cell receptor beta chain originates from a study of T-cell memory formation after mild COVID-19. The wider study: The TCR clusters were mostly specific to one donor.

This clonotype was seen only a few times. The antigen is not known. TCR alpha and TCR beta cDNA libraries with sample barcodes and UMIs came from 5'RACE using constant-segment primers. MiXCR, run by TCRdb on the 5' RACE reads, gives a single entry per CDR3 protein. The data contain about 210,000 distinct CDR3 sequences, 27% of them singletons. Study-wide results and caveats: Prior to infection, memory already included some responding clones, suggesting cross-reactive memory joined. For contracting clones, CD4+ ones sat mainly in CM and EM, CD8+ in EMRA.

The receptor's source is an adult woman who had mild COVID-19 (a few samples of this study predate the infection). Cell type and time point are not known. The sequenced sample consisted of PBMCs or a T cell subset sorted from them (not recorded which).

The chain's CDR3 is CASWSHPYNEQFF. In nucleotides, the CDR3 is TGTGCCAGCTGGTCTCACCCATACAATGAGCAGTTCTTC. J is TRBJ2-1 and V is TRBV12-3 or TRBV12-4; no definite D call. The CDR3 sequence is 13 residues long. The V end lost 8 bases, the J end lost 4 bases, and 12 bases lay between the germline ends.